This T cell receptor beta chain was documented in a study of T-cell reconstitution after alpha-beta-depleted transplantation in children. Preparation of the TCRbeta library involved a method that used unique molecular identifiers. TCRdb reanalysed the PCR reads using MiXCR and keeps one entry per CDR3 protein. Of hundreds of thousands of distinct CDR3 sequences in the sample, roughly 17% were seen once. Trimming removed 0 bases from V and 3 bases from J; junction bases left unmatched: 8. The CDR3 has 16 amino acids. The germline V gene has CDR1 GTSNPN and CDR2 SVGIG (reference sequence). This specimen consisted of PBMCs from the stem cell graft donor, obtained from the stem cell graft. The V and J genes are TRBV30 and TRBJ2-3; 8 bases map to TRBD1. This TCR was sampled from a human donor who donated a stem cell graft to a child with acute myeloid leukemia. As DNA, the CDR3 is TGTGCCTGGAGTGTACATCAGGGGGCGCAAACAGATACGCAGTATTTT. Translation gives CAWSVHQGAQTDTQYF.